This TCR beta chain was identified during a study of CD8+ T cells in alopecia areata listed by TCRdb under 2018. Context from the whole study: The treated patients took part in an open-label pilot trial in which moderate-to-severe alopecia areata was treated with oral tofacitinib at 5 to 10 mg twice daily. Tofacitinib was administered for 6 to 18 months, and 6 months of follow-up off drug were then conducted to assess delayed response and recurrence. High-throughput TCRbeta sequencing was used to examine T cell clonal expansion in alopecia areata in both the C3H/HeJ mouse model and human patients. Scalp tissue and sorted CD4+ and CD8+ peripheral blood T cells from patchy and totalis/universalis alopecia areata patients and from healthy controls were covered by human TCRbeta sequencing. Biopsies were taken from tofacitinib-treated patients at baseline and again at 4 and 24 weeks into treatment, and several of those patients also had a later scalp biopsy. Scalp clonality was compared across normal scalp (n=4), patchy alopecia areata scalp (n=8), and alopecia totalis/universalis scalp (n=8). The RNA source kit depended on sample type: the PAXgene miRNA kit for fixed scalp, the miRNeasy kit for PBMCs, and the RNeasy kit for mouse skin. TCRbeta CDR3 regions were amplified by immunoSEQ multiplex PCR with 35 Vbeta forward and 13 Jbeta reverse primers. Results and caveats for the whole study, not just this receptor: TCR sequences shared between patients were less clear than in mice, possibly partly because of HLA diversity in the patient population. Scalp TCR repertoire analysis is complicated because resident alphabeta T cells in normal human skin are also sequenced, whereas mouse skin is dominated by gammadelta T cells. Compared with normal scalp, lesional scalp had higher clonality and more expanded CD8+ clones, particularly in alopecia totalis/universalis, a pattern that suggests antigenic drive.

Comment on this clone: This receptor's antigen is unknown. Within one base of it there is no much larger clone, and no base qualities were kept.

To prepare the library, the immunoSEQ multiplex PCR assay was applied. RNA was extracted from all samples and reverse transcribed into cDNA as template for TCR sequencing. SuperScript III was used for first-strand cDNA synthesis, primed with a 2:1 mix of oligo-dT and random hexamers. A synthetic immune receptor repertoire was used to assess amplification bias, and residual bias was removed computationally. The paper's processing steps were these. After raw reads were preprocessed to remove errors, the CDR3 was defined following IMGT conventions as running from the conserved cysteine to phenylalanine. Clonality was computed as 1 minus the Shannon entropy, with the entropy normalized by log2 of the number of productive unique TCRs. Whether scalp clones were CD4 or CD8 was inferred by matching scalp TCRbeta sequences against CD4 and CD8 repertoires sorted from blood. The immuneACCESS repertoire file appears here via TCRdb, limited to in-frame rearrangements. These files lack a portion of the clones; in checked studies, under half of the deficit traces to unresolved V genes, and the cause of the others is not known. The V and J calls and the clone size are those of that table, but D and trimming were determined from the DNA. Counted in this sample were some 170,000 clones; less than 80% of them appeared once. Clones ranked in the top ten supply over 10% of the sample.

The time point label, read with the paper, signifies: baseline before oral tofacitinib. From alopecia areata patients, peripheral blood was collected along with lesional scalp punch biopsies. PBMCs were separated by density centrifugation and stained for CD3, CD4 and CD8, after which CD4+ and CD8+ T cells were sorted on a FACSAria. This specimen consisted of CD8+ T cells sorted from blood, obtained at week 0. The clonotype originates from a human donor with alopecia areata.

In nucleotides, the sequence is TGTGCCAGCAGCTCCAGGGAAATCGTGGACTACGACGAGCAGTACTTC. This encodes CASSSREIVDYDEQYF. This chain is built from TRBV13 and TRBJ2-7; a weak D assignment points to TRBD2 (6 bases agree). CDR1 is given as PRHDT and CDR2 as FYEKMQ, both from the germline V gene (reference sequence). The CDR3 has 16 amino acids, counting the end cysteine and phenylalanine. Only the CDR3 portion is preserved as DNA: 48 bases, with reading frame beginning at the first base. V is pared back by 4 bases and J by 5 bases, with 21 bases lying between the germline termini.